A single TCR beta chain is shown here with its context. At deep level, the assay was performed. This table comes from immunoSEQ multiplex PCR, and its TCRdb copy is limited to in-frame clones, with some not included. This sample yields about 470,000 clones, of which roughly 77% are seen a single time; approximately 13% belongs to the top ten. CDR3 length: 18 residues. The V segment lost 1 base and the J segment 0 bases; nucleotides outside the gene matches: 9. Germline V gene sequence: CDR1 SGHRS, CDR2 YFSETQ. This record belongs to a study of shared clonotypes between healthy human individuals. The chain employs TRBV5-1 and TRBJ1-3, with 8 bases matching TRBD1. Sequencing was done on a sample of PBMCs. The receptor was isolated from a woman between 40 and 50 years old in good health. Some clones in this sample may be carry-over from other donors' samples. This CDR3 reads CASSLRTGFTNSGNTIYF. CDR3 in DNA: TGCGCCAGCAGCTTGCGGACAGGGTTTACTAACTCTGGAAACACCATATATTTT.